The 11 T cell receptor beta chains in this list originate from one sample, sequenced in a study of cytomegalovirus exposure and HLA in healthy donors. Assay: immunoSEQ multiplex PCR; the TCRdb copy retains only in-frame clones and omits some. The sample consists of some 330,000 clones, just over 85% of them appearing once. Sequenced material: PBMCs. These receptors were collected from a woman under 30 in good health and CMV-seronegative.

The chain has TRBV28 and TRBJ2-7; D might be TRBD1 (6 bases). The ends were cut back, 5 bases at V and 3 bases at J, with 8 bases in the middle. Germline assignment: CDR1 MDHEN and CDR2 SYDVKM. This CDR3 contains 12 residues. CDR3 nucleotides: TGTGCCAGCAGTCTCAGGGGCTACGAGCAGTACTTC. It is translated as CASSLRGYEQYF.

In DNA, the CDR3 is TGCGCCAGCAGCCAAGGAGGCCCTTCGGATACGCAGTATTTT. This translates into CASSQGGPSDTQYF. V gene TRBV4-3 combines with J gene TRBJ2-3; no reliable D call. With 1 base removed from V and 6 bases from J, the gap between germline ends came to 11 bases. The V gene's germline CDR1 is LGHNA and CDR2 YSLEER. This CDR3 is 14 amino acids long.

V is TRBV4-3 and J is TRBJ2-3; 8 nucleotides align to TRBD2. J was trimmed by 7 bases and V by 0 bases; bases with no gene match: 15. The CDR3 has 18 amino acids. CDR1 and CDR2 from the germline V gene are LGHNA and YSLEER. In nucleotides, the CDR3 is TGCGCCAGCAGCCAAGAAGCGGGAGCCCTCCGAGGCTTTCATACGCAGTATTTT. The encoded protein is CASSQEAGALRGFHTQYF.

CDR3 sequence: CASSLSAHYLDGGTDTQYF. As DNA, the CDR3 is TGTGCCAGCAGCTTATCAGCCCATTACCTAGATGGTGGCACAGATACGCAGTATTTT. This chain links TRBV7-8 with TRBJ2-3; no definite D call. CDR1 and CDR2 (germline): SGHVS, FQNEAQ. The CDR3 length is 19 residues. The V gene lost 2 bases and the J gene lost 1 base, with 22 bases spanning the gap.

The CDR3 DNA is TGTGCCAGCAGCGAATTTAGCGGGTCCTACGAGCAGTACTTC. This sequence encodes CASSEFSGSYEQYF. V gene TRBV9 combines with J gene TRBJ2-7; TRBD2 aligns across 7 bases. The V gene's germline CDR1 is SGDLS and CDR2 YYNGEE. The CDR3 spans 14 residues. The trim removed 3 bases at V and 1 base at J, leaving 4 bases unmatched.

As regards this clone: Other nucleotide sequences from this sample produce the same CDR3. V usage is TRBV18 and J usage is TRBJ2-7; D may be TRBD1 (6 bases). V was shortened by 3 bases and J by 2 bases, with 8 bases between the two germline ends. This CDR3 has 13 residues. Germline V lookup: CDR1 KGHSH, CDR2 LQKENI. The DNA for the CDR3 is TGTGCCAGCTCACCTAGGGGGACCTACGAGCAGTACTTC. As protein: CASSPRGTYEQYF.

The chain has TRBV12-5 and TRBJ2-7; no reliable D call. From germline, CDR1 is LGHNT and CDR2 FRNRAP. V was pared by 0 bases and J by 0 bases, with 18 bases between. This CDR3 spans 18 amino acids. The CDR3: CASGLVRVGWLGSYEQYF. For the CDR3, the DNA is TGTGCTAGTGGTTTGGTACGGGTAGGCTGGCTGGGCTCCTACGAGCAGTACTTC.

The rearrangement joins TRBV5-3 to TRBJ2-7, with TRBD1 as a possible D gene (6 bases). TRBV5-3 is assigned to the ORF class and has an uncertain function. Trimming pared 6 bases from V and 6 bases from J, leaving 19 bases between. This CDR3 is built from 14 residues. The CDR3 DNA sequence: TGTGCCAGAAACCGGGGACAATCTAGAGGCGAGCAGTACTTC. This encodes CARNRGQSRGEQYF.

This clone was seen once. This chain uses TRBV20-1 with TRBJ2-7, with 7 bases fitting TRBD1. The CDR3 sequence is 11 residues long. Trimming removed 5 bases from V and 6 bases from J; junction bases left unmatched: 4. CDR1 and CDR2 (germline): DFQATT, SNEGSKA (reference sequence). The CDR3 here is CSAETGFEQYF. In nucleotides, the CDR3 is TGCAGTGCTGAGACAGGGTTCGAGCAGTACTTC.

V is TRBV6-6 and J is TRBJ2-7, with 7 bases fitting TRBD2. This CDR3 spans 12 amino acids. Germline CDR1 is MNHNY and CDR2 is SVGAGI (reference sequence). With V trimmed by 2 bases and J by 7 bases, 2 bases remained unmatched. In nucleotides, the CDR3 is TGTGCCAGCAGTTACGGTAGCGGGGAGCAGTACTTC. Amino acids: CASSYGSGEQYF.

The chain is built from TRBV6-1 and TRBJ1-1; D ambiguous. Germline lookup yields CDR1 MNHNS and CDR2 SASEGT. Trimming shortened V by 2 bases and J by 1 base, and 8 bases separated the two germline ends. The CDR3 totals 14 residues. The CDR3 DNA reads TGTGCCAGCAGTGAACGACACTCGAACACTGAAGCTTTCTTT. Translating gives CASSERHSNTEAFF.